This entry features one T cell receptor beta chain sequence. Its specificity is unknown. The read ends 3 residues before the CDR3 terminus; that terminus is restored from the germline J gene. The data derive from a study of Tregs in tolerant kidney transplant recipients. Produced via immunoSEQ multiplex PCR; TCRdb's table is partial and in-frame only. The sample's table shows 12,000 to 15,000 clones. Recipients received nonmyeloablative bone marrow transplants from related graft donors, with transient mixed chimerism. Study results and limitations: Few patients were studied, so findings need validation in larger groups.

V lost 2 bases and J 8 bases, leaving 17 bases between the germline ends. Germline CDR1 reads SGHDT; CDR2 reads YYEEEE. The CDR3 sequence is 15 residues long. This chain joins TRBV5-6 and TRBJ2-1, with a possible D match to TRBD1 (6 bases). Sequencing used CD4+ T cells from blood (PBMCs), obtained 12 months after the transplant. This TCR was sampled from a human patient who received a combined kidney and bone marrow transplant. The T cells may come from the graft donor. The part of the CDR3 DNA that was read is TGTGCCAGCAGCTTCGGACAGACTATTCGGGATGAG. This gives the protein CASSFGQTIRDE. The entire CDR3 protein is CASSFGQTIRDEQFF.